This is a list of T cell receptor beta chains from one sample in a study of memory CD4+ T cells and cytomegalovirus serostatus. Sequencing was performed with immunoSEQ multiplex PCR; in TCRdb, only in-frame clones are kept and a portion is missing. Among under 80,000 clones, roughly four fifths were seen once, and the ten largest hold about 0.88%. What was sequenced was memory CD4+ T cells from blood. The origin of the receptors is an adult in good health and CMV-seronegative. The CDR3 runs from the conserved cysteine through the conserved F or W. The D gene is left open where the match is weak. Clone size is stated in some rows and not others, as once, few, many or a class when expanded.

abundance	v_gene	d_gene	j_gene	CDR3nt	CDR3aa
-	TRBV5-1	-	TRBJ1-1	TGCGCCAGCAGCCCGGGGGAGTGGGCGAGCTCGAATGAAGCTTTCTTT	CASSPGEWASSNEAFF
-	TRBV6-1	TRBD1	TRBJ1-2	TGTGCCAGCAGTGGGGACAGCCCCTATGGCTACACCTTC	CASSGDSPYGYTF
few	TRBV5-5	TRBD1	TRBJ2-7	TGTGCCAGCAGCATTGCCGGGACAGAGACTTACGAGCAGTACTTC	CASSIAGTETYEQYF
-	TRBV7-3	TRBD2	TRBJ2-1	TGTGCCAGCAGCGCTCGGACTAGCGGGATCCCCAATGAGCAGTTCTTC	CASSARTSGIPNEQFF
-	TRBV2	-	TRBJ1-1	TGTGCCAGCAGGATGACAGTGATGAACACTGAAGCTTTCTTT	CASRMTVMNTEAFF
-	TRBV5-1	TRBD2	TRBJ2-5	TGCGCCAGCAGCCCAGTCGAGCTAGCGGGAATCCAGACCCAGTACTTC	CASSPVELAGIQTQYF
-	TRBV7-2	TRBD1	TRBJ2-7	TGTGCCAGCAGCTTTAGACAGGGCATCGAGCAGTACTTC	CASSFRQGIEQYF
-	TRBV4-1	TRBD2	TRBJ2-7	TGCGCCAGCAGCCCAGCTGGGACTACCGTCTACGAGCAGTACTTC	CASSPAGTTVYEQYF
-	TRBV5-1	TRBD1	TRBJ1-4	TGCGCCAGCAGCTTGTATCAGGGGGCAACTAATGAAAAACTGTTTTTT	CASSLYQGATNEKLFF
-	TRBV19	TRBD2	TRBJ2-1	TGTGCCAGTAGTACTGCTAGCGGGAAGTACAATGAGCAGTTCTTC	CASSTASGKYNEQFF
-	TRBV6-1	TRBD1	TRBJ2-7	TGTGCCAGCATCTATTCGGGACAGGGCTACGAGCAGTACTTC	CASIYSGQGYEQYF
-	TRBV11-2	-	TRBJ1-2	TGTGCCAGCAGCTTAGATCGGGGGTTCTATGGCTACACCTTC	CASSLDRGFYGYTF
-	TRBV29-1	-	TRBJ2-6	TGCAGCGTTGAAGGGTTGGACAGCTCTCGGGCCAACGTCCTGACTTTC	CSVEGLDSSRANVLTF
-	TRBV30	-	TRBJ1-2	TGTGCCTGGAGTCCTGGACAGAACTATGGCTACACCTTC	CAWSPGQNYGYTF
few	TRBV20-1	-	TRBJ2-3	TGCAGTGCTAGCGGAACAGATACGCAGTATTTT	CSASGTDTQYF
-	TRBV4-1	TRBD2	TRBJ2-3	TGCGCCAGCAGCCAGTCCGGACTAGCGGGAGTGACAGATACGCAGTATTTT	CASSQSGLAGVTDTQYF
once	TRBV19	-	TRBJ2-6	TGTGCCAGTACCTCCCCATTTGCTGGGGCCAACGTCCTGACTTTC	CASTSPFAGANVLTF
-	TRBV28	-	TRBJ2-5	TGTGCCAGCAGTCCCATCCACGGTTACCAAGAGACCCAGTACTTC	CASSPIHGYQETQYF
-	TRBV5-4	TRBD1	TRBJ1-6	TGTGCCAGCAGCGGGACAGGCGGCTATAATTCACCCCTCCACTTT	CASSGTGGYNSPLHF
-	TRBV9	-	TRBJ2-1	TGTGCCAGCAGCGTAGTAGGGGATATTGAGGGTGAGCAGTTCTTC	CASSVVGDIEGEQFF
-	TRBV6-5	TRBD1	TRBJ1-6	TGTGCCAGCAGTCGACAGGGCAACTCACCCCTCCACTTT	CASSRQGNSPLHF
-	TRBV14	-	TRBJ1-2	TGTGCCAGCAGCCAGGGACGTTACTATGGCTACACCTTC	CASSQGRYYGYTF
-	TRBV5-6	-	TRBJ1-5	TGTGCCAGCAGCCGCACCGGCCGGAATCAGCCCCAGCATTTT	CASSRTGRNQPQHF
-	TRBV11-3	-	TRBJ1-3	TGTGCCAGCAGCCCACCCTCTGGAAACACCATATATTTT	CASSPPSGNTIYF
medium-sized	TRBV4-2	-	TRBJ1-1	TGTGCCAGCAGCCAAGATCGAGGCAGGCGAGCTTTCTTT	CASSQDRGRRAFF
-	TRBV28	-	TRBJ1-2	TGTGCCAGCAGTCCTCATCAGGGATTGTATGGCTACACCTTC	CASSPHQGLYGYTF
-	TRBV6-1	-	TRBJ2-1	TGTGCCAGCAGTGAACTTAAGGGTAGATACAATGAGCAGTTCTTC	CASSELKGRYNEQFF
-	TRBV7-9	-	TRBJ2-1	TGTGCCAGCAGCCTGAGGGCACGGGAGCAGTTCTTC	CASSLRAREQFF
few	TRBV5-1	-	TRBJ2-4	TGCGCCAGCAGCTTGGGGGGGCCGAGAAACATTCAGTACTTC	CASSLGGPRNIQYF
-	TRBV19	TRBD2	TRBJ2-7	TGTGCCAGTAGTCCCGAAGCGGGGGGAACCTACGAGCAGTACTTC	CASSPEAGGTYEQYF
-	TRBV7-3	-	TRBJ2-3	TGTGCCAGCAGCCCCATGGTAGGGGGTGGGGTCCCAGATACGCAGTATTTT	CASSPMVGGGVPDTQYF
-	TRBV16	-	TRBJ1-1	TGTGCCAGCAGCCCACAAATCGGAGGGCACACTGAAGCTTTCTTT	CASSPQIGGHTEAFF
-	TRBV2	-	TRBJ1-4	TGTGCCAGCAGTCCCACAGGATCAACTAATGAAAAACTGTTTTTT	CASSPTGSTNEKLFF
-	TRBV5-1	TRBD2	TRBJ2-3	TGCGCCAGCAGCTTGCCCCGGACTAGCGGGGGCGGTATCACAGATACGCAGTATTTT	CASSLPRTSGGGITDTQYF
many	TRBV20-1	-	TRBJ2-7	TGCAGTGCTGGGACGCGCTACGAGCAGTACTTC	CSAGTRYEQYF
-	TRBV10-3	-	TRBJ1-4	TGTGCCATCAGTGAGTCGAAGGCGGGGGAAGGTGAAAAACTGTTTTTT	CAISESKAGEGEKLFF
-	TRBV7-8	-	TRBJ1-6	TGTGCCAGCAGCTCCTCAACGGATAATTCACCCCTCCACTTT	CASSSSTDNSPLHF
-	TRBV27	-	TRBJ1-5	TGTGCCAGCAGTTCCGGGGGGGCAGGGGAACAGCCCCAGCATTTT	CASSSGGAGEQPQHF